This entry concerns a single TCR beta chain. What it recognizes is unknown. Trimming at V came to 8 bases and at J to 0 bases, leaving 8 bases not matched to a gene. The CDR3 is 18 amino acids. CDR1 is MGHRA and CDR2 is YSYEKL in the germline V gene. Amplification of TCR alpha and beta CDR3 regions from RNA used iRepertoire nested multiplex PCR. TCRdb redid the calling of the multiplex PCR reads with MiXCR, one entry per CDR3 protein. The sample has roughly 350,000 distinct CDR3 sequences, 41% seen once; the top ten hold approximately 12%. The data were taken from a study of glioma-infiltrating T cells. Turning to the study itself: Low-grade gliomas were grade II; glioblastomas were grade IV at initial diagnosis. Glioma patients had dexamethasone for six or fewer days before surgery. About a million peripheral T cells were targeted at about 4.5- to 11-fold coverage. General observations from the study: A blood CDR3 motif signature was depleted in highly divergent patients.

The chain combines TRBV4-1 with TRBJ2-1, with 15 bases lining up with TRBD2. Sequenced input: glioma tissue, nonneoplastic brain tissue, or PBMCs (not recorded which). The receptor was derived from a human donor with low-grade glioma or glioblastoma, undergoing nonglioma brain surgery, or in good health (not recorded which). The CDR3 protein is CASGRGLAGGRSYNEQFF. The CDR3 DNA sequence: TGCGCCAGCGGCCGGGGACTAGCGGGAGGCCGCTCCTACAATGAGCAGTTCTTC.